This T cell receptor (beta chain) stems from a study of identical twins. Regarding the study as a whole: Weaker excess twin sharing was observed in beta out-of-frame sequences.

The J segment lost 0 bases and the V segment lost 6 bases, leaving 2 bases of the junction unmatched. This CDR3 has 15 amino acids. Germline assignment: CDR1 WSHSY and CDR2 SAAADI. With respect to this clonotype: Its antigen is as yet unknown.

cDNA carried unique molecular identifiers, and a universal primer site was added by template switching. TCRdb re-called the 5' RACE reads through MiXCR, storing one row per CDR3 protein. The sample contains roughly 250,000 distinct CDR3 sequences, over 12% of which appear only once. Healthy Caucasians alone served as donors. What was sequenced was memory (CD45RO+) T cells sorted from blood. The V gene is TRBV10-2, the J gene TRBJ2-1; the match to TRBD2 covers 10 bases. This TCR came from a woman younger than 30 in good health. CDR3 protein: CASRSGGASYNEQFF. The CDR3 DNA sequence: TGCGCCAGCAGGAGCGGGGGGGCCTCCTACAATGAGCAGTTCTTC.